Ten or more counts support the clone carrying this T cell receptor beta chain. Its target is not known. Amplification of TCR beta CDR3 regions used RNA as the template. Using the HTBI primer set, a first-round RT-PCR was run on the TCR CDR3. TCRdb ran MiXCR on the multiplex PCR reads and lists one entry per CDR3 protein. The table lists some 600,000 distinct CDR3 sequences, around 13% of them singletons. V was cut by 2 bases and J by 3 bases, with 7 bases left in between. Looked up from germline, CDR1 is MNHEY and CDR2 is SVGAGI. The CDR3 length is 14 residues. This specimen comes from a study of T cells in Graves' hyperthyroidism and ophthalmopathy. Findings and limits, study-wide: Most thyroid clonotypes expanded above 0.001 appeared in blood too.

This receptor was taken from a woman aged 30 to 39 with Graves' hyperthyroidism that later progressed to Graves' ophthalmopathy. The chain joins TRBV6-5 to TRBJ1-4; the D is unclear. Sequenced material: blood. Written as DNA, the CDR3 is TGTGCCAGCAGTTACCGCGGGTCTAATGAAAAACTGTTTTTT. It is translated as CASSYRGSNEKLFF.